This T cell receptor beta chain was profiled in a study of T cells after yellow fever vaccination. The wider study: Some fractions had low cell numbers, and these were prepared with SMART-Seq v4 Ultra Low Input.

Template switching by 5'RACE produced TCR cDNA, adding a universal primer site and UMIs. TCRdb reanalysed the 5' RACE reads using MiXCR and keeps one entry per CDR3 protein. The sample has about 580,000 distinct CDR3 sequences, around 17% seen once. Notes on this clonotype: Its antigen is currently unknown.

Trimming took off 0 bases at V and 3 bases at J, with 7 bases between the two ends. This CDR3 has 14 residues. From germline, CDR1 is SGHTS and CDR2 YDEGEE. Study-wide points: Among primary-vaccination clones, most reappeared after the booster, at 96% for CD4 and around 90% for CD8. Bulk-population clonotypes that are abundant could appear as contaminants in FACS-sorted repertoires.

The source is a man younger than 30 who received the YFV17D yellow fever vaccine. This sequence joins TRBV5-8 and TRBJ2-1; D is uncertain. The sample here was PBMCs, taken 5 to 6 days after the first yellow fever vaccination. In nucleotides, the CDR3 is TGTGCCAGCAGCTTGGGCCGAGACTACAATGAGCAGTTCTTC. This codes for CASSLGRDYNEQFF. The variable domain in full, with the rest retrieved from reference TRBV5-8 and TRBJ2-1, is EAGVTQSPTHLIKTRGQQATLRCSPISGHTSVYWYQQALGLGLQFLLWYDEGEERNRGNFPPRFSGRQFPNYSSELNVNALELEDSALYLCASSLGRDYNEQFFGPGTRLTVL.